This paragraph reports one T cell receptor (beta chain). Antigen unknown. The germline gives CDR1 SGHRS, CDR2 YFSETQ. The CDR3 loop spans 16 amino acids. With V trimmed by 4 bases and J by 2 bases, 7 bases remained unmatched. Sequencing used immunoSEQ multiplex PCR; TCRdb keeps in-frame clones, though not all of them. The sample lists 130,000 to 150,000 clones, approximately 89% occurring once. These data originate in a study of T cell responses to AZD1222 COVID-19 vaccine. The study's findings and limits: Reportedly, close to half of spike-specific TCRs are directed against unmutated variant regions. Only 6 or 7 individuals given AZD1222 were seropositive at baseline. Spike regions recognized by vaccine-associated CD4 TCRs spanned the protein, led by 160-218 and 743-854.

The source was peripheral blood, collected on day 0 of AZD1222 vaccination. The rearrangement links TRBV5-1 to TRBJ2-5; TRBD2 agrees at 11 bases. This TCR was recovered from an adult in good health. DNA of the CDR3: TGCGCCAGCAGCCCTACTAGCGGGAGAGGGCAAGAGACCCAGTACTTC. As protein: CASSPTSGRGQETQYF.